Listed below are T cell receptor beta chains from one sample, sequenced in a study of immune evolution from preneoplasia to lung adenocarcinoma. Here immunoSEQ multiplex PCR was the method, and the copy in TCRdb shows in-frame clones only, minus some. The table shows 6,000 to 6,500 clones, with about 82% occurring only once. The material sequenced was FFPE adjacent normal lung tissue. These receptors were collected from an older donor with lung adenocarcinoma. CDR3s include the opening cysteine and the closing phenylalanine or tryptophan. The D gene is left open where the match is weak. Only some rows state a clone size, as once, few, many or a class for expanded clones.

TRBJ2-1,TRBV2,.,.,CASSRPGEQFF,TGTGCCAGCAGTCGCCCCGGGGAGCAGTTCTTC
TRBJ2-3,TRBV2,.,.,CASSPTSKSYF,TGTGCCAGCAGTCCAACTAGCAAGTCGTATTTT
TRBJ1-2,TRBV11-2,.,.,CASGGTVSGYTF,TGTGCCAGCGGCGGAACCGTGTCTGGCTACACCTTC
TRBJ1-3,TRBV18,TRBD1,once,CASSSDRGPGNTIYF,TGTGCCAGCTCATCGGACAGGGGGCCTGGAAACACCATATATTTT
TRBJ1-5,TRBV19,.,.,CASSGTHNQPQHF,TGTGCCAGTTCCGGGACCCACAATCAGCCCCAGCATTTT
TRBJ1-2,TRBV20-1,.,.,CSASDGGGYTF,TGCAGTGCTAGTGACGGGGGCGGCTACACCTTC
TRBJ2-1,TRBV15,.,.,CATADRYNEQFF,TGTGCGACCGCAGACCGCTACAATGAGCAGTTCTTC
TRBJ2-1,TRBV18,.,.,CASSPPGVWNEQFF,TGTGCCAGCTCACCACCGGGGGTCTGGAATGAGCAGTTCTTC
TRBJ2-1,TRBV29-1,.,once,CSVEDRGVWQFF,TGCAGCGTTGAAGATCGAGGGGTGTGGCAGTTCTTC
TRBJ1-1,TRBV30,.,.,CAWIRYEKQGAFF,TGTGCCTGGATTAGATACGAAAAACAGGGAGCTTTCTTT
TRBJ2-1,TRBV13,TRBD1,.,CASSLGTGSYNEQFF,TGTGCCAGCAGCTTGGGGACAGGGTCCTACAATGAGCAGTTCTTC
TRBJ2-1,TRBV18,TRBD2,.,CASSPPPGTSGRYNEQFF,TGTGCCAGCTCACCCCCACCGGGGACTAGCGGGAGGTACAATGAGCAGTTCTTC
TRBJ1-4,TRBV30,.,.,CAWSRNEKLFF,TGTGCCTGGAGTCGAAATGAAAAACTGTTTTTT
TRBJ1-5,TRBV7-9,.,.,CASSLSASNQPQHF,TGTGCCAGCAGCTTATCTGCGAGCAATCAGCCCCAGCATTTT
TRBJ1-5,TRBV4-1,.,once,CASSQEPGRSPMPQHF,TGCGCCAGCAGCCAAGAGCCGGGGCGATCCCCCATGCCCCAGCATTTT
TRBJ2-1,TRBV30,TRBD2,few,CAWGPGLAGGEQFF,TGTGCCTGGGGTCCGGGACTAGCGGGAGGTGAGCAGTTCTTC
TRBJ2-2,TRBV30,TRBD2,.,CAWRLAGGSGELFF,TGTGCCTGGCGTCTAGCGGGAGGGTCGGGGGAGCTGTTTTTT
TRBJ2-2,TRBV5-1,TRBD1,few,CASKVQGAGTGELFF,TGCGCCAGCAAGGTTCAGGGGGCGGGCACCGGGGAGCTGTTTTTT